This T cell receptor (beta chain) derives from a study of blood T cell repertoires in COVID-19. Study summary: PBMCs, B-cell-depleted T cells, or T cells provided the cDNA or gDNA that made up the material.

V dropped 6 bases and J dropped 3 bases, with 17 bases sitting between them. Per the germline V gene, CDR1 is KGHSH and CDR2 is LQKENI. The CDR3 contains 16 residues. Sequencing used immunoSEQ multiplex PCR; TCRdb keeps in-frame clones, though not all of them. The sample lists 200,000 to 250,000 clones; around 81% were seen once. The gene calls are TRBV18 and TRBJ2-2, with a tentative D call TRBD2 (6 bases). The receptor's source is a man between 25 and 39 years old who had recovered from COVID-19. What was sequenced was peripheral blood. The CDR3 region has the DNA TGTGCCAGCTCCCACGAAGGGCGGGGAGACACCGGGGAGCTGTTTTTT. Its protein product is CASSHEGRGDTGELFF.